Included here is one T cell receptor beta chain sequence, with context. The antigen it binds to is not known. No base quality information exists; no much larger clone differs at one position. The entry originates in a study of OX40 agonist ivuxolimab in advanced cancers. As for the study more broadly: Ivuxolimab was an agonistic, fully human IgG2 monoclonal antibody directed against OX40 (CD134), a costimulatory receptor. Of the roughly 51 patients in dose escalation, about 20 had hepatocellular carcinoma, some 15 had melanoma, 9 had renal cell carcinoma and 9 had head and neck cancer. The paper describes the monotherapy dose-escalation part (N = 52 patients) of the phase I trial of ivuxolimab. Patients were allowed to have had prior anti-PD-1, anti-PD-L1 or anti-CTLA-4 therapy, and approximately 37% of the dose-escalation patients had been treated with checkpoint inhibitors. The point of sequencing TCRbeta in the periphery was to test whether ivuxolimab changed TCR sequence diversity and drove clonal T-cell expansion. A male proportion of roughly 80% and a mean age of 60 years, ranging from about 23 to 90, were recorded for the dose-escalation cohort. Intravenous ivuxolimab was administered to patients every 2 weeks at six dose levels: 0.01, 0.1, 0.3, 1.5, 3 and 10 mg/kg. Partial responses were achieved by three dose-escalation patients, of whom one had hepatocellular carcinoma and two had cutaneous melanoma.

The trial excluded patients who had a history of autoimmune disease or who were on systemic immunosuppression. Peripheral blood for TCR sequencing was drawn from every dose cohort at baseline, at cycle 4 day 1 and at cycle 7 day 1. The samples were taken from a phase I, first-in-human, multicenter, open-label dose-escalation trial of ivuxolimab. Adults with locally advanced or metastatic head and neck squamous cell, hepatocellular, melanoma or renal cell carcinoma were enrolled in the trial. Before TCR sequencing, CD4+ T cells and CD8+ T cells were sorted from peripheral blood as separate populations. To sequence the TCRbeta CDR3 region, genomic DNA was isolated from the sorted cells. The immunoSEQ Assay was used for sequencing of TCRbeta CDR3 regions. This is the immuneACCESS table as TCRdb keeps it, with only in-frame sequences that have V and J called. A part of the clones is gone; compared with another copy, unresolved V genes explain less than half, and the rest is unexplained. The sample includes some 40,000 clones, with roughly nine tenths observed a single time. The ten largest clones take up less than 50% of the sample.

Results and caveats for the whole study, not just this receptor: In partial responders in the 0.1-3.0 mg/kg groups, normalized peripheral clonal expansion was found to be among the lowest, especially among CD8+ T cells. Low levels of normalized T-cell clonal expansion were also seen in some patients who did not respond. On average, CD8+ T cells showed more expanded clones than CD4+ T cells after ivuxolimab. Which antigens the clonally expanded peripheral T cells were specific for was not determined. At doses of 0.1 to 3.0 mg/kg, clonal expansion of both CD4+ and CD8+ T cells in blood was seen between baseline and week 6.

Trimming takes 7 bases off V and 8 bases off J; junction bases not matched to a gene: 8. Including the terminal cysteine and phenylalanine, the CDR3 comprises 15 residues. The retained sequence is limited to the CDR3, 45 bases, with the frame set at the first base. CDR1 and CDR2 are drawn from the germline V gene: MNHEY, SVGAGI. Source: CD4+ or CD8+ T cells sorted from blood, taken in a trial of the OX40 agonist ivuxolimab. The clonotype comes from an adult with an advanced solid tumor such as melanoma, head and neck, liver or kidney cancer. The chain is assembled from TRBV6-5 and TRBJ2-3, with 14 bases in between that match TRBD2. The CDR3 amino acid sequence is: CASTETSGGEVTQYF. In nucleotides, the sequence is TGTGCCAGCACGGAGACTAGCGGGGGGGAAGTTACGCAGTATTTT.